Following are 25 T cell receptor beta chains from one sample sequenced in a study of control samples from healthy donors and cancer patients. Sequenced by immunoSEQ multiplex PCR; TCRdb stores in-frame clones only, minus some. The repertoire holds about 77,000 clones, with 92% as singletons. The sample consisted of blood. These receptor sequences come from a woman in her sixties in good health.

The rearrangement links TRBV7-9 to TRBJ1-5, with D perhaps TRBD1 (5 bases). The CDR3 is 15 residues long. The germline V gene has CDR1 SEHNR and CDR2 FQNEAQ (reference sequence). The ends were cut back, 0 bases at V and 4 bases at J, with 10 bases in the middle. CDR3 protein: CASSLAGTDNQPQHF. The DNA for the CDR3 is TGTGCCAGCAGCTTAGCAGGGACGGATAATCAGCCCCAGCATTTT. Full variable domain (missing parts from reference TRBV7-9 and TRBJ1-5): DTGVSQNPRHKITKRGQNVTFRCDPISEHNRLYWYRQTLGQGPEFLTYFQNEAQLEKSRLLSDRFSAERPKGSFSTLEIQRTEQGDSAMYLCASSLAGTDNQPQHFGDGTRLSIL.

The genes are TRBV4-3 and TRBJ2-5; TRBD1 matches 11 bases. V dropped 1 base and J dropped 4; count of bases not matched to a gene: 5. Germline CDR1 reads LGHNA; CDR2 reads YSLEER. This CDR3 spans 16 amino acids. The CDR3 loop is CASSQGTGGRGETQYF. For the CDR3, the DNA is TGCGCCAGCAGCCAAGGGACAGGGGGCCGGGGAGAGACCCAGTACTTC.

V usage is TRBV2 and J usage is TRBJ2-7; 7 bases are a match to TRBD1. V shed 0 bases and J 1 base; nucleotides not matched to a gene: 6. CDR1 is SNHLY, CDR2 FYNNEI, per germline. The CDR3 consists of 16 residues. The CDR3: CASSEAARTGSYEQYF. CDR3 DNA: TGTGCCAGCAGTGAAGCGGCCCGGACAGGTTCCTACGAGCAGTACTTC.

Details on this clone: Sequence at one end of the junction differs from germline and may be a read error. V and J are TRBV3-1 (or the pseudogene TRBV3-2) and TRBJ1-2, with no clear D. The CDR3 is 13 amino acids. Germline V lookup: CDR1 LGHDT, CDR2 YNNKEL (reference sequence). Here the CDR3 DNA reads TGTGCCAGCAGCAAAGAGGAAGGAGGTGGCTACACCTTC. The encoded protein is CASSKEEGGGYTF.

This clone was picked up one time. The CDR3 DNA sequence: TGTGCCAGCAGTCCGAGGGGAGAAAAACTGTTTTTT. This sequence encodes CASSPRGEKLFF. The chain links TRBV28 to TRBJ1-4, with a weak D call TRBD1 (5 bases). Germline-derived CDR1 and CDR2 are MDHEN and SYDVKM. The CDR3 contains 12 residues. V was cut by 5 bases and J by 8 bases, with 9 bases left in between.

This clone has a handful of counts. This sequence joins TRBV28 and TRBJ1-2, with 8 bases identical to TRBD1. CDR3 length: 21 amino acids. The V gene's germline CDR1 is MDHEN and CDR2 SYDVKM. After removal of 6 bases from V and 5 bases from J, the junction contained 29 bases not matched to a gene. The CDR3 DNA follows: TGTGCCAGCAGGTCGGGTTCCCTAGGCGGGACAGGCGGGTTGGCGAAATATGGCTACACCTTC. Translated, it gives CASRSGSLGGTGGLAKYGYTF.

The rearrangement joins TRBV5-4 to TRBJ2-2; TRBD2 matches 9 bases. The CDR3 has 16 amino acids. Per the germline V gene, CDR1 is SGHNT and CDR2 is YYREEE (reference sequence). Trimming took 4 bases from V and 3 from J; bases not matched to a gene: 7. CDR3 in DNA: TGTGCCAGCAGCGATCGACTAGCGGAATACACCGGGGAGCTGTTTTTT. Its protein product is CASSDRLAEYTGELFF.

This clone appeared a few times. This chain links TRBV14 with TRBJ2-3; D unclear. The CDR3 covers 14 residues. CDR1 is SGHDN, CDR2 FVKESK, per germline. V lost 4 bases and J 7 bases, leaving 15 bases between the germline ends. As DNA, the CDR3 is TGTGCCAGCAGCCCTGGGGTAAGGGATCATACGCAGTATTTT. This codes for CASSPGVRDHTQYF.

The J gene is TRBJ1-2, the V gene TRBV7-9; tentatively, D is TRBD1 (6 bases). V was cut by 3 bases and J by 1 base, with 9 bases left in between. CDR3 length equals 14 residues. The germline CDR1 and CDR2 sequences are SEHNR and FQNEAQ (reference sequence). The CDR3 region is CASSLSGVNYGYTF. DNA for the CDR3: TGTGCCAGCAGCTTGTCAGGGGTTAACTATGGCTACACCTTC. The entire variable domain, with the rest obtained from reference TRBV7-9 and TRBJ1-2, is as follows: DTGVSQNPRHKITKRGQNVTFRCDPISEHNRLYWYRQTLGQGPEFLTYFQNEAQLEKSRLLSDRFSAERPKGSFSTLEIQRTEQGDSAMYLCASSLSGVNYGYTFGSGTRLTVV.

The V call is TRBV6-9, the J call TRBJ1-1; 7 bases are shared with TRBD1. This CDR3 contains 13 residues. Germline-derived CDR1 and CDR2 are MNHGY and SVAAGI. The V and J ends lost 3 bases and 11 bases, in that order; junction bases with no gene match: 9. In nucleotides, the CDR3 is TGTGCCAGCAGTTACCGGGACAGCTACAGCGCTTTCTTT. This codes for CASSYRDSYSAFF.

The chain couples TRBV28 to TRBJ2-1, with D unresolved. Trimming took off 7 bases at V and 15 bases at J, with 19 bases between the two ends. Germline-derived CDR1 and CDR2 are MDHEN and SYDVKM. There are 12 residues in the CDR3. Written as DNA, the CDR3 is TGTGCCAGCACTAAAATTCCTGGTCCCAGGTTCTTC. It codes for CASTKIPGPRFF.

Details on this clone: An end of the junction does not agree with germline; a read error may underlie this. This chain uses TRBV7-3 with TRBJ2-1, with 8 positions matching TRBD1. Germline V gene data show CDR1 as SGHTA and CDR2 as FQGTGA. This CDR3 region has 14 residues. The CDR3 region has the DNA TGTGTCAGCAGCATGGACAGGGAAAGTAATGAGCAGTTCTTC. Translated: CVSSMDRESNEQFF.

CDR3 bases: TGTGCCAGCAGTCCCGGCGAGGGAGATACGCAGTATTTT. As protein: CASSPGEGDTQYF. This chain uses TRBV12-3 or TRBV12-4 with TRBJ2-3, with D possibly being TRBD2 (5 bases). The CDR3 extends over 13 amino acids. V gave up 5 bases and J gave up 5 bases, with 11 bases separating them.

The gene calls are TRBV10-3 and TRBJ1-2; 7 bases are a match to TRBD1. Germline trimming cut 4 bases from V and 0 bases from J; bases unmatched to any gene: 8. The CDR3 is 16 amino acids. In germline, CDR1 is ENHRY, CDR2 SYGVKD. In DNA, the CDR3 is TGTGCCATCAGTGCCAGGGAGGGGGCATCTAACTATGGCTACACCTTC. Its translation: CAISAREGASNYGYTF.

The chain is built from TRBV4-1 and TRBJ2-7; 8 nucleotides match TRBD2. The CDR3 length is 17 residues. Germline V lookup: CDR1 MGHRA, CDR2 YSYEKL. V shed 2 bases, J shed 2 bases, and the junction held 11 bases outside the gene matches. The CDR3, as DNA: TGCGCCAGCAGCCAAAACCCCGGACTAGCTACGACCTACGAGCAGTACTTC. It encodes CASSQNPGLATTYEQYF.

This chain joins TRBV4-1 and TRBJ1-2, with 8 bases identical to TRBD1. V shed 1 base, J shed 8 bases, and the junction held 9 bases outside the gene matches. The CDR3 runs 15 residues. Germline assignment: CDR1 MGHRA and CDR2 YSYEKL. CDR3 in amino acids: CASSQGPKTGDGYTF. The CDR3 DNA sequence: TGCGCCAGCAGCCAAGGGCCTAAGACAGGGGACGGCTACACCTTC.

The chain couples TRBV19 to TRBJ1-5, with D perhaps TRBD1 (5 bases). Trimming removed 3 bases from V and 3 bases from J, with 15 bases in between. Germline lookup yields CDR1 LNHDA and CDR2 SQIVND (reference sequence). The length of the CDR3 is 16 residues. The CDR3 DNA reads as TGTGCCAGTAGTATCCCCCTGACAGCGAACAATCAGCCCCAGCATTTT. Translated: CASSIPLTANNQPQHF.

This clone was counted a few times. CDR3 sequence: CASSYLQASNQPQHF. Here the CDR3 DNA reads TGTGCCAGCAGTTACCTACAGGCGAGCAATCAGCCCCAGCATTTT. The rearrangement joins TRBV2 to TRBJ1-5, with D maybe TRBD1 (5 bases). The CDR3 covers 15 residues. Germline CDR1 and CDR2: SNHLY and FYNNEI. V lost 5 bases and J 1 base, leaving 12 bases between the germline ends.

This chain uses TRBV24-1 with TRBJ2-2; D remains unclear. Germline CDR1 and CDR2: KGHDR and SFDVKD. There are 12 residues in the CDR3. Trimming stripped 2 bases from V and 6 bases from J, with 3 bases between. CDR3 sequence reads: CATSDSPGELFF. The CDR3 DNA follows: TGTGCCACCAGTGATTCCCCCGGGGAGCTGTTTTTT.

The count of this clone is one. The chain carries TRBV28 and TRBJ2-3; D remains unclear. Trimming took off 4 bases at V and 0 bases at J, with 5 bases between the two ends. This CDR3 region has 13 residues. In germline, CDR1 is MDHEN, CDR2 SYDVKM. CDR3 bases: TGTGCCAGCAGTTGGGGTAGCACAGATACGCAGTATTTT. Translating gives CASSWGSTDTQYF.

V and J are TRBV25-1 and TRBJ2-1; D not resolved. Germline V lookup: CDR1 MGHDK, CDR2 SYGVNS. Trimming cost V 2 bases and J 5 bases, with 10 bases left between them. The CDR3 totals 14 residues. The CDR3 region has the DNA TGTGCCAGCAGTGAAGTGGGTCCCAACAATGAGCAGTTCTTC. Protein product: CASSEVGPNNEQFF.

This sequence joins TRBV29-1 and TRBJ2-1; TRBD2 matches at 8 bases. This CDR3 comprises 15 residues. The junction had 6 bases not matched to a gene; V was cut back by 5 bases and J by 0 bases. The germline CDR1 and CDR2 sequences are SQVTM and ANQGSEA. The CDR3 reads CSVRSGSTSYNEQFF. Here the CDR3 DNA reads TGCAGCGTTCGCAGCGGGAGCACCTCCTACAATGAGCAGTTCTTC.

The chain uses TRBV10-2 and TRBJ2-1; 10 bases fit TRBD2. CDR3 length: 14 residues. V lost 4 bases and J lost 6; bases outside the gene matches: 3. Germline CDR1 and CDR2: WSHSY and SAAADI. In DNA form, the CDR3 reads TGCGCCAGCAGTGTAGCGGGAGGCGGCAATGAGCAGTTCTTC. It yields the protein CASSVAGGGNEQFF.

The chain joins TRBV5-1 to TRBJ2-5; no firm D call. The CDR3 totals 14 residues. CDR1 is SGHRS and CDR2 is YFSETQ in the germline V gene. The V and J ends lost 4 bases and 1 base respectively, with 11 bases between them. The CDR3 nucleotides are TGCGCCAGCAGCCTTAACGGACCCCAAGAGACCCAGTACTTC. Translating gives CASSLNGPQETQYF.

With respect to this clone: This same CDR3 is encoded by further DNA sequences in the sample. The rearrangement links TRBV5-4 to TRBJ2-7, with 7 bases lining up with TRBD1. In germline, CDR1 is SGHNT, CDR2 YYREEE (reference sequence). The CDR3 spans 14 residues. With V trimmed by 4 bases and J by 1 base, 5 bases remained unmatched. The CDR3: CASSPRTGSYEQYF. DNA of the CDR3: TGTGCCAGCAGCCCCCGGACAGGATCCTACGAGCAGTACTTC.